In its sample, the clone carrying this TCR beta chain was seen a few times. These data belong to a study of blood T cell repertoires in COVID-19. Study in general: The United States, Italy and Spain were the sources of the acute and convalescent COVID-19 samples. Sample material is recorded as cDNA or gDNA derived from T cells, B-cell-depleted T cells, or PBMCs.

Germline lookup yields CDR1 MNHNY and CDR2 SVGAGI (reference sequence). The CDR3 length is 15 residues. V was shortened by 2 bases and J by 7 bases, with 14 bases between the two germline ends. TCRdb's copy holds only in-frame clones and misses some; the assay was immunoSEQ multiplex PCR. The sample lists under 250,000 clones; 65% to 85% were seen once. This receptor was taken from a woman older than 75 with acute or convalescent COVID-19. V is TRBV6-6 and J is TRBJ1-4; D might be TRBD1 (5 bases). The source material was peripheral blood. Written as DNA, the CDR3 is TGTGCCAGCAGTTACCGGGGGGGTGGTGGTGAAAAACTGTTTTTT. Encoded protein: CASSYRGGGGEKLFF.